This T cell receptor beta chain was recovered during a study of vaccination and CD4 T cells after COVID-19. About the study: Two of the convalescents were Hispanic, and the group consisted of six males and four females. Post-diagnosis, post-COVID samples were collected after a median 101 days, ranging 35 to 161.

Cultured CD4+ T-cell DNA underwent Oncomine TCR Beta short-read sequencing. TCRdb passed the PCR reads through MiXCR, listing each CDR3 protein once. The sample records about 25,000 distinct CDR3 sequences, around 45% being singletons. This clonotype has more than one count but fewer than ten. Its antigen is unidentified. Sample treatment: roughly nine-day PBMC culture with coronavirus spike peptide pools or control peptides (ViraFEST assay). Patients returned positive PCR results between March and December 2020, earlier than US Alpha, Beta and Delta variants. V gave up 7 bases and J gave up 4 bases; unmatched junction bases: 9. The CDR3 covers 14 residues.

The receptor was isolated from a human donor who had recovered from COVID-19. The chain links TRBV12-3 or TRBV12-4 to TRBJ1-1; 7 nucleotides agree with TRBD1. The sequenced sample was CD4+ T cells from blood, cultured in vitro. The DNA for the CDR3 is TGTGCCAGCATCCCCTGGACAGGAACCACTGAAGCTTTCTTT. This sequence encodes CASIPWTGTTEAFF.